This TCR beta chain is from a study of T cells in Graves' hyperthyroidism and ophthalmopathy. Turning to the study itself: Before treatment of any kind, peripheral blood was taken at initial diagnosis.

This clonotype turned up a few times. Template material for amplifying TCR beta CDR3 regions consisted of RNA transcripts. The HTBI set primed first-round TCR CDR3 RT-PCR. TCRdb called the multiplex PCR reads again in MiXCR, with one record for every CDR3 protein. The sample records under 500,000 distinct CDR3 sequences, over 13% being singletons. The CDR3 runs to 15 residues. With V trimmed by 2 bases and J by 1 base, 2 bases remained unmatched. Germline CDR1 LGHNA, CDR2 YNFKEQ. What was sequenced was blood. The rearrangement uses TRBV4-2 and TRBJ2-7; 10 bases match TRBD1. The clonotype was recovered from a man in his fifties or sixties with Graves' ophthalmopathy. The CDR3 DNA sequence: TGTGCCAGCAGCCAACGACAGGGGGCGTCCTACGAGCAGTACTTC. Translated: CASSQRQGASYEQYF.